These 14 T cell receptor beta chains came from one sample sequenced in a study of cytomegalovirus exposure and HLA in healthy donors. The PCR made use of 60 Vbeta and 13 Jbeta primers. Clones were sequenced by immunoSEQ multiplex PCR, and TCRdb holds only the in-frame ones, with some missing. Here the sample spans around 170,000 clones, more than 75% being singletons. The specimen was PBMCs. The receptors come from a woman between 45 and 65 years old in good health and CMV-seropositive.

The rearrangement links TRBV4-3 to TRBJ2-3; TRBD2 matches 14 bases. The J segment lost 2 bases and the V segment lost 0 bases, leaving 10 bases of the junction unmatched. CDR3 length: 20 residues. Germline V gene data show CDR1 as LGHNA and CDR2 as YSLEER. CDR3 sequence: CASSQEDGTSGGLNTDTQYF. In DNA, the CDR3 is TGCGCCAGCAGCCAAGAAGACGGGACTAGCGGGGGACTTAACACAGATACGCAGTATTTT.

This chain connects TRBV2 to TRBJ1-3; 7 bases line up with TRBD1. The CDR3 has 15 amino acids. Trimming at V came to 7 bases and at J to 5 bases, leaving 11 bases not matched to a gene. The germline gives CDR1 SNHLY, CDR2 FYNNEI. In nucleotides, the CDR3 is TGTGCCAGCAAGACCGGGACGGGACAGCGAAACACCATATATTTT. Amino acid sequence: CASKTGTGQRNTIYF.

The CDR3 loop reads CASSPPGTGRFTDTQYF. In DNA, the CDR3 is TGTGCCAGCAGCCCCCCCGGGACAGGCCGATTCACAGATACGCAGTATTTT. The rearrangement links TRBV7-9 to TRBJ2-3; 8 nucleotides line up with TRBD1. This CDR3 spans 17 amino acids. Germline V gene data show CDR1 as SEHNR and CDR2 as FQNEAQ (reference sequence). J lost 2 bases, V lost 5 bases, and 12 bases had no gene match. The full variable domain, with the rest looked up from reference TRBV7-9 and TRBJ2-3, is DTGVSQNPRHKITKRGQNVTFRCDPISEHNRLYWYRQTLGQGPEFLTYFQNEAQLEKSRLLSDRFSAERPKGSFSTLEIQRTEQGDSAMYLCASSPPGTGRFTDTQYFGPGTRLTVL.

The chain is built from TRBV23-1 and TRBJ1-2; 7 nucleotides agree with TRBD1. TRBV23-1 is labeled an ORF, and its function is uncertain. After removal of 6 bases from V and 14 bases from J, the junction contained 21 bases not matched to a gene. This CDR3 contains 15 residues. CDR3 protein: CASSRGRDSPMLRTF. The CDR3 coding sequence is TGCGCCAGCAGCCGAGGACGGGACAGCCCTATGTTGAGGACCTTC.

The genes are TRBV18 and TRBJ1-1; D might be TRBD1 (6 bases). The CDR3 is 12 residues long. Deletions cut 5 bases from V and 7 bases from J, with 11 bases between. Germline V gene sequence: CDR1 KGHSH, CDR2 LQKENI. Written as DNA, the CDR3 is TGTGCCAGCTCATCCGCAGGGGATGAAGCTTTCTTT. It codes for CASSSAGDEAFF.

V gene TRBV19 combines with J gene TRBJ1-5; D unresolved. Trimming stripped 8 bases from V and 8 bases from J, with 16 bases between. This CDR3 has 13 residues. Germline V gene sequence: CDR1 LNHDA, CDR2 SQIVND (reference sequence). CDR3 sequence (DNA): TGTGCCAGTCGCTCCGGGAAGGGTAAGCCCCAGCATTTT. Translating it yields CASRSGKGKPQHF.

The V call is TRBV18, the J call TRBJ2-5; the match to TRBD1 covers 10 bases. This CDR3 contains 17 residues. The V and J ends lost 3 bases and 2 bases, in that order; junction bases with no gene match: 9. Germline lookup yields CDR1 KGHSH and CDR2 LQKENI. The CDR3 is CASSPGDRGLYQETQYF. The CDR3 DNA reads as TGTGCCAGCTCACCCGGGGACAGGGGTTTGTATCAAGAGACCCAGTACTTC.

This clone has only a few counts. The chain links TRBV15 to TRBJ2-1; TRBD2 matches 12 bases. With V trimmed by 0 bases and J by 2 bases, 2 bases remained unmatched. The CDR3 has 17 residues. Germline values: CDR1 LNHNV, CDR2 YYDKDF (reference sequence). The CDR3 region is CATSRDLAGGPYNEQFF. In nucleotides, the CDR3 is TGTGCCACCAGCAGAGATCTAGCGGGGGGGCCCTACAATGAGCAGTTCTTC.

As DNA, the CDR3 is TGTGCCAGCAGCTTAGACCGGGGGGCCGCCGTCCGGGAGACCCAGTACTTC. This translates into CASSLDRGAAVRETQYF. J is TRBJ2-5 and V is TRBV7-8; possibly TRBD2 for D (7 bases). This CDR3 has 17 amino acids. Looked up from germline, CDR1 is SGHVS and CDR2 is FQNEAQ. V lost 1 base and J 5 bases, leaving 20 bases between the germline ends.

The genes are TRBV19 and TRBJ1-2; D is unclear. Germline CDR1 and CDR2: LNHDA and SQIVND (reference sequence). V shed 4 bases and J shed 4 bases, with 10 bases lying between them. The CDR3 spans 13 residues. This CDR3 reads CASSTAGAYGYTF. CDR3 nucleotide sequence: TGTGCCAGTAGTACGGCGGGTGCCTATGGCTACACCTTC.

This chain joins TRBV2 and TRBJ2-5; D might be TRBD2 (6 bases). Trimming removed 0 bases from V and 4 bases from J, with 15 bases in between. The germline V gene has CDR1 SNHLY and CDR2 FYNNEI. This CDR3 is 16 amino acids long. This CDR3 is CASSEARGGVGETQYF. Here the CDR3 DNA reads TGTGCCAGCAGTGAAGCGAGGGGAGGTGTAGGAGAGACCCAGTACTTC.

This clone is a singleton in its sample. This chain connects TRBV5-4 to TRBJ2-4; 8 nucleotides align to TRBD2. The germline V gene encodes CDR1 SGHNT and CDR2 YYREEE (reference sequence). The J segment lost 0 bases and the V segment lost 0 bases, leaving 5 bases of the junction unmatched. This CDR3 has 17 amino acids. The CDR3 spells CASSLATSGIAKNIQYF. Here the CDR3 DNA reads TGTGCCAGCAGCTTGGCTACTAGCGGTATAGCCAAAAACATTCAGTACTTC.

Concerning this clone itself: The sample contains more than one DNA sequence encoding this CDR3. The chain recombines TRBV6-5 with TRBJ2-7, with no clear D. This CDR3 is built from 13 residues. CDR1 is MNHEY, CDR2 SVGAGI, per germline. Trimming pared 6 bases from V and 2 bases from J, leaving 11 bases between. The CDR3 sequence: CASSYGGPYEQYF. DNA of the CDR3: TGTGCCAGCAGCTACGGTGGCCCCTACGAGCAGTACTTC.

A single count supports this clone. J is TRBJ2-7 and V is TRBV28; TRBD1 is a possible D gene (6 bases). Germline V gives CDR1 MDHEN, CDR2 SYDVKM. The CDR3 extends over 15 amino acids. The V and J ends lost 5 bases and 0 bases respectively, with 14 bases between them. The CDR3 spells CASSPTGLSSYEQYF. The CDR3 DNA sequence: TGTGCCAGCAGTCCGACAGGTTTAAGCTCCTACGAGCAGTACTTC.